The clone carrying this TCR beta chain was picked up many times. Germline values: CDR1 DFQATT, CDR2 SNEGSKA (reference sequence). This CDR3 spans 13 amino acids. V gave up 5 bases and J gave up 3 bases, with 13 bases separating them. Construction of the TCR beta libraries employed iRepertoire HTBI primers in conjunction with Arm-PCR of CDR3 regions. TCRdb reanalysed the multiplex PCR reads using MiXCR and keeps one entry per CDR3 protein. Among some 410,000 distinct CDR3 sequences listed, approximately 16% were seen once. The data originate from a study of regulatory T cells in long-lasting Graves disease. As for time point: newly diagnosed GD, antithyroid drugs for less than 3 months. PBMC RNA served as the TCR library source. The same data also contributed to another study, on T cells in Graves' hyperthyroidism and ophthalmopathy. That source reports: In the first-round RT-PCR of the TCR CDR3, the HTBI primer set was used.

This rearrangement joins TRBV20-1 to TRBJ1-2, with D maybe TRBD1 (5 bases). This TCR derives from a woman in her 30s with Graves disease. This sample comprised peripheral blood mononuclear cells (PBMCs), obtained at new diagnosis, from a patient treated with antithyroid drugs. DNA for the CDR3: TGCAGTGCTCTTGAGGGACGGTACTATGGCTACACCTTC. This translates into CSALEGRYYGYTF.